This T cell receptor beta chain was retrieved from a study of human T cells and chemical hapten exposure. Time point noted: pre-sensitization, week 0. The sample's treatment: therapeutic diphenylcyclopropenone sensitization with weekly scalp DPC. Blood draws preceded each patch test application. During construction of the library, unique molecular identifiers were attached to individual cDNA molecules for quantitative, reproducible TCR counting. Using its own MiXCR run on the RACE reads, TCRdb lists one record per CDR3 protein. This sample has about 350,000 distinct CDR3 sequences, with over 5% found just once. With V trimmed by 4 bases and J by 5 bases, 9 bases remained unmatched. Germline V lookup: CDR1 SQVTM, CDR2 ANQGSEA. The CDR3 spans 15 residues.

This receptor was obtained from a woman aged 18-35 years with alopecia areata. Some clones in this sample may be carry-over from other donors' samples. The material sequenced was whole blood, taken in connection with sensitization to the hapten diphenylcyclopropenone (DPC). The chain employs TRBV29-1 and TRBJ2-5; 11 bases align to TRBD1. The DNA of the CDR3 is TGCAGCGTTGTGGGACAGGGGGTAGTAGCGGAGACCCAGTACTTC. Translation: CSVVGQGVVAETQYF.